These 11 T cell receptor beta chains came from one sample sequenced in a study of T cell repertoires in cytomegalovirus infection. One entry per CDR3 protein results from TCRdb running MiXCR on the reads. The sample shows roughly 860,000 distinct CDR3 sequences, 30% to 35% of them seen only once. Their recognized antigens are unknown. The sample here was cultured CD8+ T cells from PBMCs, taken from culture after CMV antigen stimulation. The receptors shown here come from a human donor in good health (CMV status not recorded). Some clones in this sample may be carry-over from other donors' samples.

For this clonotype: A much larger clone differs from this one at a single base, so this may be a read error. The chain has TRBV6-1 and TRBJ1-5; D gene ambiguous. Germline loops: CDR1 MNHNS, CDR2 SASEGT. The CDR3 length is 15 residues. The CDR3 DNA reads as TGTGCCAGCAGTGAGGTTGGAGAGGGAAATCAGTCCCAGCATTTT. This encodes CASSEVGEGNQSQHF.

The chain joins TRBV9 to TRBJ2-5; no definite D call. With 0 bases removed from V and 2 bases from J, the gap between germline ends came to 5 bases. CDR1 and CDR2 (germline): SGDLS, YYNGEE. CDR3 length equals 13 residues. CDR3 sequence reads: CASSVGWQETQYF. The DNA for the CDR3 is TGTGCCAGCAGCGTAGGGTGGCAAGAGACCCAGTACTTC.

This clonotype was detected many times. The chain recombines TRBV7-8 with TRBJ1-5; D perhaps matches TRBD1 (5 bases). The CDR3 spans 14 residues. Trimming cost V 1 base and J 7 bases, with 11 bases left between them. From germline, CDR1 is SGHVS and CDR2 FQNEAQ. The CDR3 region is CASSLGGIEQPQHF. The DNA for the CDR3 is TGTGCCAGCAGCTTAGGGGGGATAGAACAGCCCCAGCATTTT.

The table lists this clonotype with a few counts. This chain links TRBV10-3 with TRBJ1-1; no clear D gene. With 0 bases removed from V and 2 bases from J, the gap between germline ends came to 22 bases. In germline, CDR1 is ENHRY, CDR2 SYGVKD. The CDR3 extends over 19 amino acids. Here the CDR3 DNA reads TGTGCCATCAGTGAGTCGGCACGAGTAGCGCCGAGCAGAAACACTGAAGCTTTCTTT. This translates into CAISESARVAPSRNTEAFF.

Only a few counts were recorded for this clonotype. The V gene is TRBV6-5, the J gene TRBJ2-5, with D unresolved. V lost 2 bases to trimming and J lost 3 bases, with 13 bases between them. There are 15 residues in the CDR3. Germline lookup yields CDR1 MNHEY and CDR2 SVGAGI. CDR3 nucleotides: TGTGCCAGCAGTTACCCGTCAGCCCCAGAAGAGACCCAGTACTTC. Amino acids: CASSYPSAPEETQYF.

This clonotype was seen at least ten times. The rearrangement uses TRBV7-6 and TRBJ1-2; D may be TRBD1 (5 bases). CDR3 length equals 14 residues. Trimming took off 5 bases at V and 0 bases at J, with 10 bases between the two ends. Germline V lookup: CDR1 SGHVS, CDR2 FNYEAQ. The CDR3 sequence: CASSPEGPNYGYTF. The CDR3, as DNA: TGTGCCAGCAGCCCAGAGGGGCCTAACTATGGCTACACCTTC.

This clonotype turned up a few times. The rearrangement uses TRBV3-1 and TRBJ2-1, with D tentatively TRBD1 or TRBD2 (5 bases each). Deletions cut 0 bases from V and 2 bases from J, with 20 bases between. The CDR3 has 19 amino acids. The germline V gene has CDR1 LGHDT and CDR2 YNNKEL (reference sequence). The CDR3 loop reads CASSQDRAGTLETYNEQFF. CDR3 DNA: TGTGCCAGCAGCCAAGATCGCGCAGGGACCCTAGAAACCTACAATGAGCAGTTCTTC.

The chain recombines TRBV5-8 with TRBJ1-2; the match to TRBD1 covers 7 bases. The CDR3 has 16 residues. Germline CDR1 SGHTS, CDR2 YDEGEE. J was trimmed by 8 bases and V by 0 bases; bases with no gene match: 13. The CDR3 loop is CASSLAEQGESGGYTF. The CDR3 DNA is TGTGCCAGCAGCTTGGCCGAGCAGGGGGAGAGTGGAGGCTACACCTTC.

This clonotype was seen many times. The chain is built from TRBV7-2 and TRBJ2-2; no definite D call. Trimming cost V 4 bases and J 9 bases, with 9 bases left between them. The germline gives CDR1 SGHTA, CDR2 FQGNSA. The CDR3 has 12 residues. CDR3 sequence reads: CASSSGGWELFF. CDR3 nucleotide sequence: TGTGCCAGCAGCTCGGGTGGTTGGGAGCTGTTTTTT.

The chain recombines TRBV6-1 with TRBJ2-1; tentatively, D is TRBD2 (6 bases). Germline CDR1 and CDR2: MNHNS and SASEGT. The V gene lost 8 bases and the J gene lost 9 bases, with 14 bases spanning the gap. The CDR3 consists of 12 residues. The CDR3 loop reads CASRGTPSEQFF. In nucleotides, the CDR3 is TGTGCCAGCCGCGGGACTCCCTCTGAGCAGTTCTTC.

V is TRBV11-2 and J is TRBJ2-3; TRBD1 or TRBD2 may be the D gene (5 bases each). The germline gives CDR1 SGHAT, CDR2 FQNNGV. Trimming took off 5 bases at V and 4 bases at J, with 19 bases between the two ends. CDR3 length: 16 residues. The CDR3 region has the DNA TGTGCCAGCAGCCTATGGGACCCGAGGGGTTCAGATACGCAGTATTTT. The encoded protein is CASSLWDPRGSDTQYF.